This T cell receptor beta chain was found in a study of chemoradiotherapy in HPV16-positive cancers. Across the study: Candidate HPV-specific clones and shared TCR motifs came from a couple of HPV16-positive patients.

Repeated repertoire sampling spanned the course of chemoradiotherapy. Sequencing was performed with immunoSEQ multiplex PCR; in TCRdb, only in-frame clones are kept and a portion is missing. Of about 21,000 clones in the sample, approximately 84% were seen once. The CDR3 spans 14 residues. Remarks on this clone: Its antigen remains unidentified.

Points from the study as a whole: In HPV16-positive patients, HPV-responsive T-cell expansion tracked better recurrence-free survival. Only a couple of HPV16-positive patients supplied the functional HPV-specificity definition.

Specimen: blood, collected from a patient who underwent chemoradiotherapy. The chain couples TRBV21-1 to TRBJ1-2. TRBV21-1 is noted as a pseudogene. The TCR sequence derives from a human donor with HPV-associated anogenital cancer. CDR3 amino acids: CASSKAAVLDGYTF. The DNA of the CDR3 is TGTGCCAGCAGCAAAGCTGCGGTACTGGATGGCTACACCTTC.